Below, 27 T cell receptor beta chains from the same sample are listed, as sequenced in a study of shared clonotypes between healthy human individuals. The table came from immunoSEQ multiplex PCR; TCRdb's copy has only in-frame clones and leaves some out. This table has around 1,100,000 clones, approximately 77% appearing once. Material: memory CD4+ T cells from PBMCs. Subset of the sample: CD45RA-negative fraction. The receptors derive from a man younger than 30 in good health. Some clones in this sample may be carry-over from other donors' samples.

This sequence joins TRBV9 and TRBJ2-5; weak D call: TRBD2 (7 bases). The germline V and J ends were trimmed by 0 bases and 5 bases, with 14 bases remaining between them. Germline CDR1 and CDR2: SGDLS and YYNGEE. There are 15 residues in the CDR3. CDR3 loop: CASSVGGGGGETQYF. CDR3 bases: TGTGCCAGCAGCGTAGGAGGAGGGGGAGGGGAGACCCAGTACTTC.

V is TRBV6-6 and J is TRBJ2-7; unclear D gene. V gave up 2 bases and J gave up 2 bases, with 4 bases separating them. The CDR3 runs to 12 residues. CDR1 is MNHNY and CDR2 is SVGAGI in the germline V gene (reference sequence). The CDR3 reads CASSYQTYEQYF. The CDR3 nucleotides are TGTGCCAGCAGTTACCAGACCTACGAGCAGTACTTC.

This clone has more than one count but fewer than ten. The rearrangement uses TRBV28 and TRBJ2-5, with 12 nucleotides matching TRBD1. This CDR3 contains 14 residues. Germline CDR1 and CDR2: MDHEN and SYDVKM. After removal of 7 bases from V and 4 bases from J, the junction contained 4 bases not matched to a gene. CDR3 amino acids: CASTRDRGRETQYF. The CDR3 DNA is TGTGCCAGCACACGGGACAGGGGGCGAGAGACCCAGTACTTC. The variable domain in full, completed from reference TRBV28 and TRBJ2-5, reads DVKVTQSSRYLVKRTGEKVFLECVQDMDHENMFWYRQDPGLGLRLIYFSYDVKMKEKGDIPEGYSVSREKKERFSLILESASTNQTSMYLCASTRDRGRETQYFGPGTRLLVL.

The rearrangement uses TRBV6-4 and TRBJ2-6, with D perhaps assigned TRBD1 or TRBD2 (5 bases each). Between the trimmed V and J ends, which lost 8 bases and 0 bases, there was a span of 17 bases. The CDR3 extends over 17 amino acids. CDR1 is MRHNA and CDR2 is SNTAGT in the germline V gene. The CDR3 region is CASYPGRTFSGANVLTF. The CDR3 bases are TGTGCCAGCTACCCGGGACGGACCTTCTCTGGGGCCAACGTCCTGACTTTC.

The chain carries TRBV2 and TRBJ1-5; 7 bases line up with TRBD1. Germline CDR1 reads SNHLY; CDR2 reads FYNNEI. With 7 bases clipped from V and 0 bases from J, the junction kept 3 bases outside the gene matches. The CDR3 has 14 residues. CDR3 in DNA: TGTGCCAGCACGGGACAGTTTAGCAATCAGCCCCAGCATTTT. Residues: CASTGQFSNQPQHF.

The V and J genes are TRBV4-1 and TRBJ2-1; D is perhaps TRBD1 or TRBD2 (5 bases each). Trimming took off 1 base at V and 7 bases at J, with 20 bases between the two ends. The CDR3 totals 17 residues. CDR1 is MGHRA and CDR2 is YSYEKL in the germline V gene. CDR3 DNA sequence: TGCGCCAGCAGCCAAGGGCGCCTGGGGGACCGGGGAAATGAGCAGTTCTTC. It is translated as CASSQGRLGDRGNEQFF.

Comments on this clone: The germline gene is not matched at one end of the junction; a read error may be the cause. The V call is TRBV29-1, the J call TRBJ1-2, with 7 positions matching TRBD1. The CDR3 has 13 residues. Germline V lookup: CDR1 SQVTM, CDR2 ANQGSEA. The DNA for the CDR3 is TGCAGCGTTGAAATAATGATGACAGGGAGGGTCCGCTTC. As protein: CSVEIMMTGRVRF.

The CDR3 protein is CSLKGVGTGQYF. The CDR3 DNA sequence: TGCAGCCTCAAAGGGGTGGGGACAGGGCAGTATTTT. V gene TRBV29-1 combines with J gene TRBJ2-3, with 8 nucleotides matching TRBD1. The CDR3 runs to 12 residues. The V gene's germline CDR1 is SQVTM and CDR2 ANQGSEA. The V segment lost 8 bases and the J segment 11 bases; nucleotides outside the gene matches: 12.

V gene TRBV4-1 combines with J gene TRBJ2-1, with D tentatively TRBD1 or TRBD2 (5 bases each). Per the germline V gene, CDR1 is MGHRA and CDR2 is YSYEKL. This CDR3 is built from 13 residues. Trimming left V 5 bases short and J 11 bases short, with 16 bases between. The CDR3 sequence: CASSVGTGQKQFF. In DNA, the CDR3 is TGCGCCAGCAGCGTGGGGACGGGTCAGAAGCAGTTCTTC.

This clone is a singleton in its sample. The chain joins TRBV29-1 to TRBJ2-7, with TRBD1 identical over 8 bases. J gave up 3 bases and V 7 bases, and 8 bases lay outside the gene matches. The CDR3 has 13 amino acids. Germline V gene lookup returns CDR1 SQVTM and CDR2 ANQGSEA. The CDR3 spells CSAWTGKGYEQYF. The CDR3 nucleotides read TGCAGCGCCTGGACAGGGAAGGGCTACGAGCAGTACTTC.

The sample holds many counts of this clone. The V call is TRBV7-2, the J call TRBJ2-7; 7 positions match TRBD2. The V gene end was trimmed by 4 bases and the J gene end by 3 bases; junction bases not matched to a gene: 6. CDR1 and CDR2 (germline): SGHTA, FQGNSA. The CDR3 is made up of 14 amino acids. The CDR3 sequence is CASSSSGTNYEQYF. CDR3 nucleotide sequence: TGTGCCAGCAGCTCCTCCGGGACTAACTACGAGCAGTACTTC. The complete variable domain, with remaining parts taken from reference TRBV7-2 and TRBJ2-7, reads GAGVSQSPSNKVTEKGKDVELRCDPISGHTALYWYRQSLGQGLEFLIYFQGNSAPDKSGLPSDRFSAERTGGSVSTLTIQRTQQEDSAVYLCASSSSGTNYEQYFGPGTRLTVT.

This clone came up a few times. The chain couples TRBV4-1 to TRBJ2-1, with 10 bases that match TRBD2. The CDR3 covers 16 residues. V shed 3 bases and J 3 bases; nucleotides not matched to a gene: 5. From germline, CDR1 is MGHRA and CDR2 YSYEKL. This chain's CDR3 is CASSHTGTSVYNEQFF. The DNA of the CDR3 is TGCGCCAGCAGCCATACCGGGACTAGCGTCTACAATGAGCAGTTCTTC.

This clone was recorded once. The chain combines TRBV6-1 with TRBJ2-4, with D maybe TRBD1 (6 bases). Germline CDR1 reads MNHNS; CDR2 reads SASEGT. Trimming removed 6 bases from V and 1 base from J, with 10 bases in between. The CDR3 contains 14 residues. Written as DNA, the CDR3 is TGTGCCAGCAGCCCAGGGGAGGCCAAAAACATTCAGTACTTC. Translating it yields CASSPGEAKNIQYF.

V and J are TRBV10-3 and TRBJ2-5; tentatively, D is TRBD1 (7 bases). The CDR3 totals 16 residues. Germline V gene data show CDR1 as ENHRY and CDR2 as SYGVKD. V dropped 6 bases and J dropped 1 base, with 18 bases sitting between them. The DNA for the CDR3 is TGTGCCATCAGGGGGGGAGGCAGGGACAGCCAAGAGACCCAGTACTTC. This translates into CAIRGGGRDSQETQYF.

The chain carries TRBV2 and TRBJ1-3; 8 bases fit TRBD1. Germline V gene lookup returns CDR1 SNHLY and CDR2 FYNNEI. Trimming at V came to 6 bases and at J to 4 bases, leaving 5 bases not matched to a gene. This CDR3 is 14 amino acids long. For the CDR3, the DNA is TGTGCCAGCAGCGTACGGACAGGGGGAAACACCATATATTTT. As protein: CASSVRTGGNTIYF.

As to this clone: A much larger clone differs by one base, so this may be a read error. Other DNA sequences of this sample code for an identical CDR3. The rearrangement joins TRBV7-2 to TRBJ2-5; D gene unclear. V was clipped by 1 base and J by 1 base, with 4 bases between them. Germline V lookup: CDR1 SGHTA, CDR2 FQGNSA. The CDR3 sequence is 13 residues long. The CDR3 region has the DNA TGTGCCAGCAGCTTAGGTGTCCAAGAGACCCAGTACTTC. Translated, it gives CASSLGVQETQYF.

V gene TRBV30 combines with J gene TRBJ2-2; 8 nucleotides agree with TRBD2. The V segment lost 4 bases and the J segment 8 bases; nucleotides outside the gene matches: 15. The CDR3 runs 16 residues. The V gene's germline CDR1 is GTSNPN and CDR2 SVGIG (reference sequence). CDR3 protein: CAWTSLGLRGDGELFF. In nucleotides, the CDR3 is TGTGCCTGGACTTCCCTCGGGCTGCGGGGGGATGGGGAGCTGTTTTTT. The entire variable domain, with the rest obtained from reference TRBV30 and TRBJ2-2, is as follows: SQTIHQWPATLVQPVGSPLSLECTVEGTSNPNLYWYRQAAGRGLQLLFYSVGIGQISSEVPQNLSASRPQDRQFILSSKKLLLSDSGFYLCAWTSLGLRGDGELFFGEGSRLTVL.

The V and J genes are TRBV27 and TRBJ2-3; weak D call: TRBD1 (6 bases). The V and J ends lost 2 bases and 2 bases respectively, with 11 bases between them. The CDR3 is made up of 15 amino acids. The germline V gene has CDR1 MNHEY and CDR2 SMNVEV (reference sequence). The CDR3 bases are TGTGCCAGCAGTTTACGGGGACAACTCACAGATACGCAGTATTTT. Protein: CASSLRGQLTDTQYF.

The chain joins TRBV5-1 to TRBJ1-3, with D possibly being TRBD1 (5 bases). This CDR3 contains 16 residues. Trimming took 4 bases from V and 0 from J, leaving 14 bases between them. The germline CDR1 and CDR2 sequences are SGHRS and YFSETQ. CDR3 DNA sequence: TGCGCCAGCAGCCGGGACGGAATCACCTCTGGAAACACCATATATTTT. Protein: CASSRDGITSGNTIYF.

This clone has just a few counts. The chain uses TRBV28 and TRBJ2-1, with D possibly being TRBD2 (6 bases). The V gene's germline CDR1 is MDHEN and CDR2 SYDVKM. This CDR3 comprises 15 residues. Trimming took off 3 bases at V and 4 bases at J, with 13 bases between the two ends. The CDR3 loop reads CASSLGGTKYNEQFF. Here the CDR3 DNA reads TGTGCCAGCAGTTTGGGCGGGACGAAATACAATGAGCAGTTCTTC.

The CDR3 DNA is TGTGCCAGCAGCCCTGTGGGGGCCGCTAATGAAAAACTGTTTTTT. The encoded protein is CASSPVGAANEKLFF. The V gene is TRBV2, the J gene TRBJ1-4, with a possible D match to TRBD1 (6 bases). V was shortened by 6 bases and J by 3 bases, with 14 bases between the two germline ends. CDR3 size: 15 residues. Germline assignment: CDR1 SNHLY and CDR2 FYNNEI.

CDR3 protein: CASRTFETNYGYTF. CDR3 DNA sequence: TGTGCCAGCAGGACCTTCGAGACTAACTATGGCTACACCTTC. This chain links TRBV6-1 with TRBJ1-2; D gene unclear. With 6 bases removed from V and 0 bases from J, the gap between germline ends came to 11 bases. This CDR3 has 14 residues. Germline V gene data show CDR1 as MNHNS and CDR2 as SASEGT.

The CDR3 DNA reads as TGTGCCAGCAGTCCTAGAGGGGGCGATGAGCAGTTCTTC. Translation: CASSPRGGDEQFF. The gene calls are TRBV27 and TRBJ2-1; 7 positions agree with TRBD1. Germline V gives CDR1 MNHEY, CDR2 SMNVEV (reference sequence). This CDR3 has 13 residues. V shed 5 bases and J 8 bases; nucleotides not matched to a gene: 6.

There are a few counts of this clone. CDR3: CASSAGHNTEAFF. Here the CDR3 DNA reads TGTGCCAGCAGCGCAGGACACAACACTGAAGCTTTCTTT. The V and J genes are TRBV7-9 and TRBJ1-1, with a weak D call TRBD1 (5 bases). Germline values: CDR1 SEHNR, CDR2 FQNEAQ (reference sequence). The V end lost 5 bases, the J end lost 2 bases, and 9 bases lay between the germline ends. The CDR3 is made up of 13 amino acids.

This chain connects TRBV10-3 to TRBJ2-7, with 9 bases aligning to TRBD1. V dropped 10 bases and J dropped 2; count of bases not matched to a gene: 9. Germline V lookup: CDR1 ENHRY, CDR2 SYGVKD. The CDR3 has 14 amino acids. CDR3 sequence (DNA): TGTGCCACGGACAGGGGCACAACTCCCTACGAGCAGTACTTC. As protein: CATDRGTTPYEQYF.

To note about this clone: A junction boundary mismatches the germline segment, possibly from a read error. The sample holds other DNA sequences that translate to the same CDR3. The chain joins TRBV28 to TRBJ1-1, with D possibly being TRBD1 (5 bases). The CDR3 covers 15 residues. CDR1 is MDHEN and CDR2 is SYDVKM in the germline V gene. The CDR3 sequence: CASSSVQDLNTEAFF. CDR3 coding DNA: TGTGCCAGCAGTTCGGTACAGGACCTGAACACTGAAGCCTTCTTT.

The rearrangement joins TRBV6-1 to TRBJ1-5; D gene uncertain. Between the trimmed V and J ends, which lost 8 bases and 0 bases, there was a span of 8 bases. The CDR3 runs 13 residues. Looked up from germline, CDR1 is MNHNS and CDR2 is SASEGT. The CDR3 DNA follows: TGTGCCAGCTATTCACATAGCAATCAGCCCCAGCATTTT. Translating gives CASYSHSNQPQHF.